This section outlines one T cell receptor (beta chain) sequence together with its context. The antigen is undetermined. Germline CDR1 reads SGHVS; CDR2 reads FQNEAQ. The CDR3 has 14 amino acids. Generation of cDNA took place in eight separate reactions per sample. TCRdb derives one entry per CDR3 protein from the 5' RACE reads, leaving out DNA. The sample has 80,000 or so distinct CDR3 sequences, and its top ten clones hold roughly 7%. The data derive from a study of monozygotic twins with inflammatory bowel disease. Broader study findings: A lone strong IBD-associated signal or clonotype found no support. Fewer shared clonotypes with others were found in IBD patients than in healthy twins, especially with disease activity. Resolution of different T cell subtypes was not achieved.

Sample: blood. The TCR comes from a human donor with ulcerative colitis or Crohn's disease, or a healthy co-twin of an affected twin (not recorded which). This sequence joins TRBV7-8 and TRBJ2-7; the TCRdb call, TRBD1, lacks DNA for checking. The chain's CDR3 is CASSLANRAMVQYF.